Listed below are T cell receptor beta chains from one sample, sequenced in a study of blood T cells in healthy people across ages. TCRdb analysed the 5' RACE reads with MiXCR anew, one entry per CDR3 protein. The table lists about 700,000 distinct CDR3 sequences, roughly 32% of them singletons. Sequenced input: blood. The receptor source for this set is a woman aged 80 or older in good health. The CDR3 runs from the conserved cysteine through the conserved F or W. The order of the fields is D gene, clone size, J gene, V gene, CDR3 protein, CDR3 DNA. The D gene is left open where the match is weak. Clone size is given for some rows only: seen once, a few or many times, or a class if the clone is expanded.

D: .; size: many; J: TRBJ2-7; V: TRBV6-5; CDR3: CASGQLLYEQYF; DNA: TGTGCCAGCGGACAGCTCCTCTACGAGCAGTACTTC
D: .; size: few; J: TRBJ1-1; V: TRBV30; CDR3: CAWSVGHRNTEAFF; DNA: TGTGCCTGGAGTGTCGGTCACCGGAACACTGAAGCTTTCTTT
D: TRBD2; size: many; J: TRBJ2-3; V: TRBV11-2; CDR3: CASSSFYRTSGPDTQYF; DNA: TGTGCCAGCAGCTCATTCTATAGGACTAGCGGACCAGATACGCAGTATTTT
D: TRBD2; size: .; J: TRBJ2-3; V: TRBV7-3; CDR3: CASSPLGLAESTDTQYF; DNA: TGTGCCAGCAGCCCCCTAGGACTAGCGGAAAGCACAGATACGCAGTATTTT
D: .; size: .; J: TRBJ1-4; V: TRBV5-1; CDR3: CASSLAGIGEKLFF; DNA: TGCGCCAGCAGCTTGGCAGGGATCGGTGAAAAACTGTTTTTT
D: .; size: many; J: TRBJ2-4; V: TRBV20-1; CDR3: CSASPTASGDIQYF; DNA: TGCAGTGCTTCACCCACCGCATCAGGGGACATTCAGTACTTC
D: TRBD1; size: .; J: TRBJ2-6; V: TRBV7-2; CDR3: CASSLQGARGANVLTF; DNA: TGTGCCAGCAGCCTACAGGGGGCGAGGGGGGCCAACGTCCTGACTTTC
D: .; size: .; J: TRBJ2-3; V: TRBV11-2; CDR3: CAGSLGDFTDTQYF; DNA: TGTGCCGGCAGCTTAGGGGATTTCACAGATACGCAGTATTTT
D: .; size: .; J: TRBJ2-5; V: TRBV7-7; CDR3: CASSLVAGKEDNEQYF; DNA: TGTGCTAGCAGCTTAGTCGCAGGGAAAGAGGACAATGAGCAGTACTTC
D: .; size: .; J: TRBJ1-3; V: TRBV28; CDR3: CASLEGGPGNTIYF; DNA: TGTGCCAGCCTGGAAGGGGGGCCGGGAAACACCATATATTTT
D: TRBD2; size: many; J: TRBJ2-1; V: TRBV5-6; CDR3: CASSLRLAGGSSYNEQFF; DNA: TGTGCCAGCAGCTTGAGGCTAGCGGGGGGTAGCTCCTACAATGAGCAGTTCTTC
D: .; size: .; J: TRBJ1-6; V: TRBV30; CDR3: CAWRGPINSPLHF; DNA: TGTGCCTGGAGGGGACCCATTAATTCACCCCTCCACTTT
D: .; size: .; J: TRBJ1-2; V: TRBV5-1; CDR3: CASSLAGTSHGYTF; DNA: TGCGCCAGCAGCTTGGCCGGGACCAGTCATGGCTACACCTTC
D: .; size: once; J: TRBJ1-1; V: TRBV20-1; CDR3: CSARVARIDTEAFF; DNA: TGCAGTGCTAGAGTAGCAAGGATCGACACTGAAGCTTTCTTT
D: .; size: .; J: TRBJ1-2; V: TRBV7-9; CDR3: CASSSLGLSTGGYTF; DNA: TGTGCCAGCAGCTCACTTGGACTCTCGACGGGTGGCTACACCTTC
D: .; size: many; J: TRBJ1-1; V: TRBV5-1; CDR3: CASSLSGGATEAFF; DNA: TGCGCCAGCAGCTTGTCCGGGGGAGCCACTGAAGCTTTCTTT
D: .; size: many; J: TRBJ2-1; V: TRBV9; CDR3: CASSPRGDFGDYEQFF; DNA: TGTGCCAGCAGCCCACGGGGAGACTTTGGGGATTATGAGCAGTTCTTC
D: .; size: .; J: TRBJ2-7; V: TRBV7-2; CDR3: CASSPWSSYEQYF; DNA: TGTGCCAGCAGCCCTTGGTCCTCCTACGAGCAGTACTTC
D: TRBD2; size: many; J: TRBJ2-5; V: TRBV5-1; CDR3: CASSSTASLAGKATQYF; DNA: TGCGCCAGCAGCTCAACCGCTAGTCTAGCGGGGAAGGCGACCCAGTACTTC
D: .; size: .; J: TRBJ2-3; V: TRBV28; CDR3: CASSLPALASAGTDTQYF; DNA: TGTGCCAGCAGTTTACCTGCTCTGGCTAGCGCCGGCACAGATACGCAGTATTTT
D: .; size: many; J: TRBJ2-7; V: TRBV7-2; CDR3: CASSLTPSGEQYF; DNA: TGTGCCAGCAGCTTAACCCCCTCGGGCGAGCAGTACTTC
D: .; size: few; J: TRBJ1-1; V: TRBV27; CDR3: CASSFLGSGAGLMAFF; DNA: TGTGCCAGCAGTTTCTTGGGCTCCGGCGCAGGGCTTATGGCTTTCTTT
D: .; size: many; J: TRBJ1-2; V: TRBV3-1; CDR3: CASSQVSGRRNYGYTF; DNA: TGTGCCAGCAGCCAGGTGTCAGGGCGAAGGAACTATGGCTACACCTTC
D: .; size: many; J: TRBJ2-5; V: TRBV5-4; CDR3: CASSLAGSRGNKEQYF; DNA: TGTGCCAGCAGCTTGGCGGGGAGTCGGGGCAACAAAGAGCAGTACTTC
D: TRBD2; size: few; J: TRBJ2-3; V: TRBV11-2; CDR3: CASSLAGGRGDTQYF; DNA: TGTGCCAGCAGCTTAGCGGGAGGGCGGGGAGATACGCAGTATTTT
D: TRBD1; size: many; J: TRBJ2-3; V: TRBV6-2/TRBV6-3; CDR3: CASRTDRTIRDTQYF; DNA: TGTGCCAGCAGGACGGACAGGACGATCAGAGATACGCAGTATTTT
D: TRBD2; size: many; J: TRBJ2-3; V: TRBV12-3/TRBV12-4; CDR3: CASTLGRESDTQYF; DNA: TGTGCCAGCACCCTGGGGAGGGAGTCAGATACGCAGTATTTT
D: .; size: many; J: TRBJ1-1; V: TRBV9; CDR3: CASSVVTAEAFF; DNA: TGTGCCAGCAGCGTAGTCACGGCTGAAGCTTTCTTT
D: .; size: .; J: TRBJ1-1; V: TRBV18; CDR3: CASSPSSNPGTEAFF; DNA: TGTGCCAGCTCACCTTCCTCGAATCCAGGCACTGAAGCTTTCTTT
D: .; size: many; J: TRBJ1-1; V: TRBV29-1; CDR3: CSVVRTATEAFF; DNA: TGCAGCGTTGTGCGGACTGCCACTGAAGCTTTCTTT
D: .; size: .; J: TRBJ1-2; V: TRBV20-1; CDR3: CSAREAGLRGSNYGYTF; DNA: TGCAGTGCTAGAGAAGCAGGTCTGAGGGGAAGCAACTATGGCTACACCTTC
D: .; size: .; J: TRBJ2-4; V: TRBV5-1; CDR3: CASSAGTTGAKNIQYF; DNA: TGCGCCAGCAGCGCCGGGACAACCGGGGCCAAAAACATTCAGTACTTC
D: .; size: many; J: TRBJ2-1; V: TRBV20-1; CDR3: CSAPPPGRQYNEQFF; DNA: TGCAGTGCTCCCCCGCCGGGGCGACAATACAATGAGCAGTTCTTC
D: .; size: many; J: TRBJ1-4; V: TRBV7-2; CDR3: CASSRDRANEKLFF; DNA: TGTGCCAGCAGCCGGGATAGGGCGAATGAAAAACTGTTTTTT
D: TRBD1; size: many; J: TRBJ2-1; V: TRBV27; CDR3: CASSSLTGGVNEQFF; DNA: TGTGCCAGCAGTTCCCTGACAGGGGGTGTGAATGAGCAGTTCTTC